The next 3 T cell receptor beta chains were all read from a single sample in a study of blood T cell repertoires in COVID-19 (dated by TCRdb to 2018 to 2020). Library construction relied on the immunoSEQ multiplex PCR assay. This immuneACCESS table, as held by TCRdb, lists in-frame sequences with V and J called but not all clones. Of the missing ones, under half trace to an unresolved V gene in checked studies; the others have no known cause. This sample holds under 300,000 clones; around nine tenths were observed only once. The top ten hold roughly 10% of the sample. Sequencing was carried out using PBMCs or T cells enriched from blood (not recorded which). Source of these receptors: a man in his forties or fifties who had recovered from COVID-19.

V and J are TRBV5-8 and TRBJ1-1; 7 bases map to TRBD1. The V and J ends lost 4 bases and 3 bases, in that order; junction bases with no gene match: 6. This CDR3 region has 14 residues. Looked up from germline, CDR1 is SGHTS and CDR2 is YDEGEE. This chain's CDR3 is CASSMTGTYTEAFF. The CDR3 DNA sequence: TGTGCCAGCAGCATGACAGGGACCTACACTGAAGCTTTCTTT.

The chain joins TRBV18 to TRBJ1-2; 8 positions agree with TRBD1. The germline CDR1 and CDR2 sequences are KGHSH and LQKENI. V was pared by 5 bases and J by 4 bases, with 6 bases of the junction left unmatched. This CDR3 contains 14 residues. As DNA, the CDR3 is TGTGCCAGCTCAGATTTCACAGGGGGCTATGGCTACACCTTC. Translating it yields CASSDFTGGYGYTF.

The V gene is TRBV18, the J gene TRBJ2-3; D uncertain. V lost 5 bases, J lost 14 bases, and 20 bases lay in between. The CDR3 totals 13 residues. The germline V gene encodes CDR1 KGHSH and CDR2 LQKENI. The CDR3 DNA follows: TGTGCCAGCTCATTCTCCGACTCCCGGGTCCGGTATTTT. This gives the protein CASSFSDSRVRYF.